Listed here are 27 T cell receptor beta chains from one sample, sequenced in a study of identical twins. TCRdb reanalysed the 5' RACE reads using MiXCR and keeps one entry per CDR3 protein. Of hundreds of thousands of distinct CDR3 sequences in the sample, more than 9% were seen once. These data also featured in a second study, about yellow fever vaccine responses in identical twins.

Sequenced sample: CD8+ T cells sorted from blood. These TCRs come from a young woman in good health.

The chain uses TRBV7-8 and TRBJ1-1, with D possibly matching TRBD1 (5 bases). V was pared by 2 bases and J by 1 base, with 11 bases between. The CDR3 consists of 15 residues. Germline V gives CDR1 SGHVS, CDR2 FQNEAQ. CDR3: CASSLKRTPNTEAFF. The CDR3 DNA reads as TGTGCCAGCAGCTTAAAAAGGACACCGAACACTGAAGCTTTCTTT.

The J gene is TRBJ2-7, the V gene TRBV20-1, with 8 bases that match TRBD2. CDR1 and CDR2 (germline): DFQATT, SNEGSKA (reference sequence). The CDR3 sequence is 15 residues long. The CDR3 spells CSVRGVMTSDHEQYF. The CDR3 bases are TGCAGCGTTAGGGGGGTTATGACTAGCGATCACGAGCAGTACTTC.

The rearrangement uses TRBV7-8 and TRBJ2-1, with 12 bases that match TRBD2. Germline CDR1 is SGHVS and CDR2 is FQNEAQ. V shed 5 bases and J 7 bases; nucleotides not matched to a gene: 6. CDR3 length: 15 residues. CDR3 nucleotides: TGTGCCAGCAGCACGCGACTAGCGGGAGCGAATGAGCAGTTCTTC. Amino acid sequence: CASSTRLAGANEQFF. Full variable domain (outside the CDR3, taken from reference TRBV7-8 and TRBJ2-1): GAGVSQSPRYKVAKRGQDVALRCDPISGHVSLFWYQQALGQGPEFLTYFQNEAQLDKSGLPSDRFFAERPEGSVSTLKIQRTQQEDSAVYLCASSTRLAGANEQFFGPGTRLTVL.

This clonotype was seen many times. The CDR3 reads CASSAVAGSTDTQYF. The CDR3 DNA reads as TGTGCCAGCAGTGCGGTAGCGGGGAGCACAGATACGCAGTATTTT. J is TRBJ2-3 and V is TRBV6-4, with 8 bases aligning to TRBD2. Germline CDR1 and CDR2: MRHNA and SNTAGT. The CDR3 totals 15 residues. Trimming at V came to 4 bases and at J to 0 bases, leaving 3 bases not matched to a gene.

The chain links TRBV6-5 to TRBJ2-2; tentative D call: TRBD2 (5 bases). There are 15 residues in the CDR3. CDR1 MNHEY and CDR2 SVGAGI come from the germline V gene. The V end was cut by 1 base, the J end by 6 bases, with 12 bases between. CDR3 DNA: TGTGCCAGCAGTTACTGGCCTAGCCCATCCGGGGAGCTGTTTTTT. Translation gives CASSYWPSPSGELFF.

This clonotype was detected many times. V is TRBV20-1 and J is TRBJ2-3; D is unresolved. With 6 bases removed from V and 5 bases from J, the gap between germline ends came to 9 bases. This CDR3 is 11 amino acids long. Germline-derived CDR1 and CDR2 are DFQATT and SNEGSKA (reference sequence). The CDR3 DNA follows: TGCAGTGCCCCGACGGGAGATACGCAGTATTTT. Translating gives CSAPTGDTQYF.

The gene calls are TRBV4-1 and TRBJ2-1; D is ambiguous. V was shortened by 1 base and J by 2 bases, with 9 bases between the two germline ends. Per the germline V gene, CDR1 is MGHRA and CDR2 is YSYEKL. This CDR3 comprises 15 residues. In nucleotides, the CDR3 is TGCGCCAGCAGCCAAGGCTTAACCCCCTACAATGAGCAGTTCTTC. Its protein is CASSQGLTPYNEQFF.

The rearrangement uses TRBV7-6 and TRBJ2-2, with TRBD1 as a possible D gene (6 bases). The CDR3 has 17 amino acids. CDR1 and CDR2 from the germline V gene are SGHVS and FNYEAQ. The V and J ends lost 3 bases and 1 base respectively, with 15 bases between them. The CDR3 loop is CASSFFQGLENTGELFF. The CDR3 region has the DNA TGTGCCAGCAGCTTTTTCCAGGGGCTGGAGAACACCGGGGAGCTGTTTTTT.

This clonotype was counted between two and nine times. The chain links TRBV6-5 to TRBJ1-3, with D possibly being TRBD1 (6 bases). This CDR3 contains 16 residues. The V gene lost 4 bases and the J gene lost 3 bases, with 16 bases spanning the gap. CDR1 is MNHEY, CDR2 SVGAGI, per germline. CDR3: CASSSTLDRIGNTIYF. The CDR3 DNA sequence: TGTGCCAGCAGTTCGACCCTCGACAGGATTGGAAACACCATATATTTT.

This clonotype was recorded once. The chain recombines TRBV6-6 with TRBJ1-5, with 9 bases aligning to TRBD1. Germline trimming cut 10 bases from V and 6 bases from J; bases unmatched to any gene: 7. CDR1 and CDR2 from the germline V gene are MNHNY and SVGAGI (reference sequence). The CDR3 totals 13 residues. As DNA, the CDR3 is TGTGCCATCGGTGGACAGGGGAGTCAGCCCCAGCATTTT. Amino acids: CAIGGQGSQPQHF.

This clonotype was seen a handful of times. The V gene is TRBV11-1, the J gene TRBJ2-3; 10 bases agree with TRBD2. Germline loops: CDR1 SGHAT, CDR2 FQDESV (reference sequence). V lost 1 base and J lost 3; bases outside the gene matches: 7. The CDR3 loop spans 17 amino acids. The CDR3 region is CASSLGSGLAVTDTQYF. In DNA form, the CDR3 reads TGTGCCAGCAGCTTAGGGTCCGGACTAGCGGTAACAGATACGCAGTATTTT.

The J gene is TRBJ2-7, the V gene TRBV3-1; D is possibly TRBD2 (6 bases). CDR3 length: 14 residues. Germline assignment: CDR1 LGHDT and CDR2 YNNKEL (reference sequence). V shed 4 bases and J shed 1 base, with 11 bases lying between them. Written as DNA, the CDR3 is TGTGCCAGCAGCCCTCGGGAGCAATCCTACGAGCAGTACTTC. It encodes CASSPREQSYEQYF.

Comments on this clonotype: The junction departs from germline at one end; a sequencing error may be responsible. This chain links TRBV9 with TRBJ1-3; D not certain. CDR1 is SGDLS, CDR2 YYNGEE, per germline. The CDR3 extends over 15 amino acids. This chain's CDR3 is CASSVGSQGGNTIYF. Here the CDR3 DNA reads TGTGCCAGCAGCGTAGGATCGCAAGGTGGAAACACCATATACTTT.

This clonotype was seen only a few times. This chain uses TRBV6-1 with TRBJ2-2, with TRBD1 identical over 7 bases. The V gene end was trimmed by 8 bases and the J gene end by 7 bases; junction bases not matched to a gene: 10. The germline gives CDR1 MNHNS, CDR2 SASEGT. The CDR3 covers 14 residues. The CDR3: CASARGYEVGELFF. CDR3 DNA sequence: TGTGCCAGCGCCAGGGGGTATGAAGTCGGGGAGCTGTTTTTT.

The J gene is TRBJ2-1, the V gene TRBV10-2; 8 nucleotides line up with TRBD2. This CDR3 spans 16 amino acids. Germline V CDR1 and CDR2: WSHSY, SAAADI. Unmatched junction bases numbered 11, after V lost 9 bases and J lost 1 base. The CDR3 nucleotides read TGCGCCAGTATTAGCGGGACAACAGGATCCTACAATGAGCAGTTCTTC. Translating it yields CASISGTTGSYNEQFF.

This clonotype was detected ten times or more. This chain connects TRBV20-1 to TRBJ2-1; 7 bases agree with TRBD2. V lost 8 bases and J lost 2; bases outside the gene matches: 9. The CDR3 covers 14 residues. Germline CDR1 reads DFQATT; CDR2 reads SNEGSKA (reference sequence). The CDR3 DNA sequence: TGCAGTATTGGGGGGGAGCCAGCCTACAATGAGCAGTTCTTC. Translated, it gives CSIGGEPAYNEQFF.

The V and J genes are TRBV3-1 and TRBJ2-1; the D is unclear. The CDR3 has 17 residues. Germline CDR1 reads LGHDT; CDR2 reads YNNKEL (reference sequence). Trimming took 4 bases from V and 6 from J, leaving 22 bases between them. Written as DNA, the CDR3 is TGTGCCAGCAGCCCCAAGATCCTAGAGATGACGTCCAATGAGCAGTTCTTC. Translated, it gives CASSPKILEMTSNEQFF.

This chain uses TRBV11-2 with TRBJ2-2; 9 nucleotides align to TRBD1. Germline values: CDR1 SGHAT, CDR2 FQNNGV. V trimming: 2 bases; J trimming: 7 bases; junction bases outside the gene matches: 8. The CDR3 totals 16 residues. The CDR3 sequence: CASSLRNRGLDGELFF. CDR3 nucleotide sequence: TGTGCCAGCAGCTTAAGGAACAGGGGGCTGGACGGGGAGCTGTTTTTT. Full variable domain (remainder filled in from reference TRBV11-2 and TRBJ2-2): EAGVAQSPRYKIIEKRQSVAFWCNPISGHATLYWYQQILGQGPKLLIQFQNNGVVDDSQLPKDRFSAERLKGVDSTLKIQPAKLEDSAVYLCASSLRNRGLDGELFFGEGSRLTVL.

The chain combines TRBV7-9 with TRBJ1-1, with a tentative D call TRBD1 (6 bases). The CDR3 length is 14 residues. Trimming pared 7 bases from V and 1 base from J, leaving 13 bases between. Germline V gives CDR1 SEHNR, CDR2 FQNEAQ (reference sequence). This chain's CDR3 is CASTADRPNTEAFF. CDR3 bases: TGTGCCAGCACCGCGGACAGACCGAACACTGAAGCTTTCTTT.

This clonotype was observed a handful of times. The chain carries TRBV27 and TRBJ2-1; D may be TRBD1 (6 bases). The CDR3 is 18 amino acids. The V end lost 7 bases, the J end lost 5 bases, and 27 bases lay between the germline ends. Germline V gives CDR1 MNHEY, CDR2 SMNVEV (reference sequence). CDR3 sequence: CASIGLGTGFRDDNEQFF. In nucleotides, the CDR3 is TGTGCCAGCATTGGTTTGGGTACAGGGTTCAGAGACGACAATGAGCAGTTCTTC.

This clonotype was seen more than once but under ten times. The chain couples TRBV6-1 to TRBJ2-5; TRBD2 might be the D (6 bases). Per germline, CDR1 MNHNS and CDR2 SASEGT. The CDR3 covers 13 residues. V lost 4 bases, J lost 9 bases, and 15 bases lay in between. The CDR3 sequence is CASSAGLREAQYF. The CDR3 DNA sequence: TGTGCCAGCAGTGCGGGACTCCGCGAGGCCCAGTACTTC.

The chain employs TRBV28 and TRBJ1-1, with D perhaps TRBD1 (5 bases). V was clipped by 5 bases and J by 2 bases, with 15 bases between them. The CDR3 runs to 15 residues. Germline V gene lookup returns CDR1 MDHEN and CDR2 SYDVKM. CDR3 in DNA: TGTGCCAGCAGTCCACTAGAGGGGCGAAACACTGAAGCTTTCTTT. It translates to CASSPLEGRNTEAFF.

This clonotype was found many times. The chain has TRBV12-3 or TRBV12-4 and TRBJ2-7, with 7 bases identical to TRBD1. The CDR3 has 14 amino acids. The V segment lost 0 bases and the J segment 4 bases; nucleotides outside the gene matches: 3. CDR3: CASSLAGQIYEQYF. The CDR3, as DNA: TGTGCCAGCAGTTTAGCGGGACAGATATACGAGCAGTACTTC.

This clonotype was observed a single time. V gene TRBV6-1 combines with J gene TRBJ2-7; no clear D gene. Trimming took off 7 bases at V and 0 bases at J, with 10 bases between the two ends. Germline V gene data show CDR1 as MNHNS and CDR2 as SASEGT. The CDR3 length is 13 residues. The CDR3 protein is CASTGFHSYEQYV. The CDR3 coding sequence is TGTGCCAGCACCGGTTTCCACTCCTACGAGCAGTACGTC.

This clonotype was found a few times. In DNA form, the CDR3 reads TGTGCCAGCAGTTTCACGGGGACCACGGATACGCAGTATTTT. The encoded protein is CASSFTGTTDTQYF. The V call is TRBV28, the J call TRBJ2-3, with D perhaps given as TRBD1 or TRBD2 (5 bases each). The germline gives CDR1 MDHEN, CDR2 SYDVKM. This CDR3 is built from 14 residues. Trimming stripped 3 bases from V and 6 bases from J, with 13 bases between.

This clonotype was seen a few times. The chain combines TRBV15 with TRBJ1-1; 8 bases map to TRBD1. This CDR3 contains 14 residues. V lost 1 base, J lost 5 bases, and 3 bases stayed unmatched. Germline CDR1 and CDR2: LNHNV and YYDKDF (reference sequence). In nucleotides, the CDR3 is TGTGCCACCAGCAGAGGACAGGGGAGGACTGAAGCTTTCTTT. It yields the protein CATSRGQGRTEAFF. The entire variable domain, with the rest obtained from reference TRBV15 and TRBJ1-1, is as follows: DAMVIQNPRYQVTQFGKPVTLSCSQTLNHNVMYWYQQKSSQAPKLLFHYYDKDFNNEADTPDNFQSRRPNTSFCFLDIRSPGLGDTAMYLCATSRGQGRTEAFFGQGTRLTVV.

A few counts support this clonotype. The chain employs TRBV28 and TRBJ2-1; D might be TRBD2 (6 bases). V was cut by 3 bases and J by 7 bases, with 16 bases left in between. Germline values: CDR1 MDHEN, CDR2 SYDVKM. The CDR3 has 15 amino acids. CDR3 sequence: CASSLLRGASNEQFF. CDR3 DNA sequence: TGTGCCAGCAGTTTGTTGCGGGGAGCCAGTAATGAGCAGTTCTTC.